This record looks at one TCR beta chain sequence and its context. Its matching antigen is unknown. Each donor was healthy, and each was a bone marrow donor. The sample comes from a study of cytomegalovirus exposure and HLA in healthy donors. Findings of the study overall: Links to common viral pathogens appeared, in a later analysis, for several of the most significant clusters. A few chains tied to CMV proved CMV antigen-specific in vitro. In a later analysis, TCR beta V- and J-gene trimming showed a link to a missense DCLRE1C variant.

Germline CDR1 SGDLS, CDR2 YYNGEE. Unmatched junction bases numbered 7, after V lost 3 bases and J lost 2 bases. The CDR3 has 15 amino acids. It was with 60 Vbeta and 13 Jbeta primers that the PCR ran. The data were produced by immunoSEQ multiplex PCR, yet TCRdb's version contains in-frame clones alone and is incomplete. Seen here are a few hundred thousand clones, 65% to 85% observed once, and the top ten hold approximately 2.3%. Sequencing was carried out using PBMCs. V is TRBV9 and J is TRBJ2-5; 7 bases are shared with TRBD1. The sequence was obtained from a female donor in good health and CMV-seronegative. This CDR3 reads CASSGTGGRQETQYF. CDR3 DNA: TGTGCCAGCAGCGGGACAGGCGGGCGACAAGAGACCCAGTACTTC.